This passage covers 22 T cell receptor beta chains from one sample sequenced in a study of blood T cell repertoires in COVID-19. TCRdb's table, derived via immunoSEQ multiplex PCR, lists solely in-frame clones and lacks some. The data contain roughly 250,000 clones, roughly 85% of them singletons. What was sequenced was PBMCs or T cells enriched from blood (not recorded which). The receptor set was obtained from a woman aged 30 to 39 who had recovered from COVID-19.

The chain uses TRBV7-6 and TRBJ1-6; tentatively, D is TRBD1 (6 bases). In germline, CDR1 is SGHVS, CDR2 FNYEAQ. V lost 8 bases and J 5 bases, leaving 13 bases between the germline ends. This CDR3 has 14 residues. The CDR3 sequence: CASALGGNNSPLHF. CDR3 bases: TGTGCCAGCGCGCTAGGGGGAAATAATTCACCCCTCCACTTT. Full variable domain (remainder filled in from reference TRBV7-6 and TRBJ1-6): GAGVSQSPRYKVTKRGQDVALRCDPISGHVSLYWYRQALGQGPEFLTYFNYEAQQDKSGLPNDRFSAERPEGSISTLTIQRTEQRDSAMYRCASALGGNNSPLHFGNGTRLTVT.

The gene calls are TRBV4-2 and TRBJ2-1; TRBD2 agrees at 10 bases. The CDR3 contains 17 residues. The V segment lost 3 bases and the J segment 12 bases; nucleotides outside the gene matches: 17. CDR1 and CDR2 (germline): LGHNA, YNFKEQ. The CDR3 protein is CASSQEKSGRAVLGQFF. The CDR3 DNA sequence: TGTGCCAGCAGCCAGGAGAAGAGCGGGAGGGCGGTCCTTGGGCAGTTCTTC.

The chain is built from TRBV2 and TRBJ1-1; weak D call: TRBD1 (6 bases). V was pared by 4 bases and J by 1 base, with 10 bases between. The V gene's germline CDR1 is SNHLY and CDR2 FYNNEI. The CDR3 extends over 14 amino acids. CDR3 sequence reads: CASSAGTPNTEAFF. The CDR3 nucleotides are TGTGCCAGCAGTGCCGGGACACCGAACACTGAAGCTTTCTTT. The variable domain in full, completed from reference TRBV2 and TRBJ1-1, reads EPEVTQTPSHQVTQMGQEVILRCVPISNHLYFYWYRQILGQKVEFLVSFYNNEISEKSEIFDDQFSVERPDGSNFTLKIRSTKLEDSAMYFCASSAGTPNTEAFFGQGTRLTVV.

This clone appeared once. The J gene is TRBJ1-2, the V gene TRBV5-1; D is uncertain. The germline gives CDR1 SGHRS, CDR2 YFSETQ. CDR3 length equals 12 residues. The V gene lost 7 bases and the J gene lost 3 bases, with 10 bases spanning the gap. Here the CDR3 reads CASSPGDYGYTF. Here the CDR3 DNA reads TGCGCCAGCTCCCCCGGAGACTATGGCTACACCTTC.

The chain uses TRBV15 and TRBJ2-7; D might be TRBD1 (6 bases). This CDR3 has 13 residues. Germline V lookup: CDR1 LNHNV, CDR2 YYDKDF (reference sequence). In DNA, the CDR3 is TGTGCTTGGGGGCAGAGGAAGGTCTACGAGCAGTACTTC. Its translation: CAWGQRKVYEQYF.

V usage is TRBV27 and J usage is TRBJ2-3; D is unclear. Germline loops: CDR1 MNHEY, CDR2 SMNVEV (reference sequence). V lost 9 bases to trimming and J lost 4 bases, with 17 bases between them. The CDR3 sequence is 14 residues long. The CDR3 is CASSAVLPADTQYF. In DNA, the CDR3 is TGTGCCAGTTCCGCGGTCCTTCCAGCAGATACGCAGTATTTT.

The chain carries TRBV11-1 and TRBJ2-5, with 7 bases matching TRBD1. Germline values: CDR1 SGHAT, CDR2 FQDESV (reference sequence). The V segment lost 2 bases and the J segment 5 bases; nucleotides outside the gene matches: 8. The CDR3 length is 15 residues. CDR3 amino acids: CASSLPGQLVETQYF. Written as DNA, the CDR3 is TGTGCCAGCAGCTTACCGGGACAGTTAGTTGAGACCCAGTACTTC.

The CDR3 loop is CASAKGGASGYNEQFF. CDR3 nucleotides: TGTGCCAGCGCTAAAGGTGGGGCTAGCGGATACAATGAGCAGTTCTTC. The V gene is TRBV5-4, the J gene TRBJ2-1, with TRBD2 matching 7 bases. The CDR3 runs 16 residues. CDR1 is SGHNT, CDR2 YYREEE, per germline (reference sequence). Germline trimming cut 7 bases from V and 4 bases from J; bases unmatched to any gene: 14.

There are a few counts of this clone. This CDR3 reads CASSSFRGIYGYTF. The CDR3 nucleotides read TGTGCCAGCAGTTCCTTCAGGGGAATCTATGGCTACACCTTC. This chain uses TRBV28 with TRBJ1-2; D may be TRBD1 (6 bases). Germline CDR1 and CDR2: MDHEN and SYDVKM. Deletions cut 4 bases from V and 4 bases from J, with 13 bases between. The CDR3 is 14 amino acids.

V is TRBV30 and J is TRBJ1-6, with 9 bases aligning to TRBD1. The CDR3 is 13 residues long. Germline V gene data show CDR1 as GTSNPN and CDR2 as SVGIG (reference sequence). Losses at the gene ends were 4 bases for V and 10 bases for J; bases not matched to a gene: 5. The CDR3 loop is CAWKGQGTSPLHF. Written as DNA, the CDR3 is TGTGCCTGGAAGGGACAGGGAACGTCACCCCTCCACTTT.

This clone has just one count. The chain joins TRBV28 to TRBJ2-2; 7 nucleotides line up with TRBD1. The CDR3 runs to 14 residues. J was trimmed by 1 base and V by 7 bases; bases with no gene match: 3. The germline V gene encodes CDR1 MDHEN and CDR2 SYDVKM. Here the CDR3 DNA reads TGTGCCAGCACCGGGACAGTGAACACCGGGGAGCTGTTTTTT. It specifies CASTGTVNTGELFF.

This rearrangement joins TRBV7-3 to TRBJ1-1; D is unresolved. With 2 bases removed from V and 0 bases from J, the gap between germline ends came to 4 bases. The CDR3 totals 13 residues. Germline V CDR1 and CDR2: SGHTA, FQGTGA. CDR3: CASSLQVNTEAFF. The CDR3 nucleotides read TGTGCCAGCAGCTTACAGGTGAACACTGAAGCTTTCTTT.

CDR3 sequence: CASSFMGLSEAFF. The CDR3 DNA is TGTGCCAGCAGTTTCATGGGACTCTCTGAAGCTTTCTTT. The chain has TRBV28 and TRBJ1-1; TRBD1 might be the D (5 bases). Trimming shortened V by 3 bases and J by 6 bases, and 11 bases separated the two germline ends. CDR1 is MDHEN, CDR2 SYDVKM, per germline. The CDR3 contains 13 residues.

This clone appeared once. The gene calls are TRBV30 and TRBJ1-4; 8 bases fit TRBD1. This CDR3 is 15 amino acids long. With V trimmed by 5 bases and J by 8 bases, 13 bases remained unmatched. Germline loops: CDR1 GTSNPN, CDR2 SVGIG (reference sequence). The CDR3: CAWDQKDRVWEKLFF. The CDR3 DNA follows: TGTGCCTGGGACCAAAAGGACAGGGTTTGGGAAAAACTGTTTTTT.

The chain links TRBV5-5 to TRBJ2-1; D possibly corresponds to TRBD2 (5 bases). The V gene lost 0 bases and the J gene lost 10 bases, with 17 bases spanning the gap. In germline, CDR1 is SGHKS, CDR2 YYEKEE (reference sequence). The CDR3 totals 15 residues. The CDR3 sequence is CASSLVVADQREQFF. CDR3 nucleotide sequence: TGTGCCAGCAGCTTGGTCGTGGCAGATCAGCGGGAGCAGTTCTTC.

For the CDR3, the DNA is TGTGCCAGTAGTATTTGGGGCAGAGGAAACATTCAGTACTTC. This codes for CASSIWGRGNIQYF. This chain connects TRBV19 to TRBJ2-4; tentative D call: TRBD1 (5 bases). CDR1 is LNHDA and CDR2 is SQIVND in the germline V gene (reference sequence). With 3 bases removed from V and 6 bases from J, the gap between germline ends came to 12 bases. This CDR3 is 14 amino acids long.

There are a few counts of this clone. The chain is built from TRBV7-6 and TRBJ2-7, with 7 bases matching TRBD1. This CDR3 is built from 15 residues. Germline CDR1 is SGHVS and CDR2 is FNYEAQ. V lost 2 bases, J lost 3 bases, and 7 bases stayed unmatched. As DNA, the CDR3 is TGTGCCAGCAGCTTAAGACAGGGTCCCGTCTACGAGCAGTACTTC. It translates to CASSLRQGPVYEQYF.

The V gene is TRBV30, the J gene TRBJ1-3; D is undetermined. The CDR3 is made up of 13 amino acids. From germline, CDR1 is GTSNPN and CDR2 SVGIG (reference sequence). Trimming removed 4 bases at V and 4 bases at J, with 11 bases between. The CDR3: CAWITAGGNTIYF. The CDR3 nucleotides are TGTGCCTGGATCACCGCGGGGGGAAACACCATATATTTT.

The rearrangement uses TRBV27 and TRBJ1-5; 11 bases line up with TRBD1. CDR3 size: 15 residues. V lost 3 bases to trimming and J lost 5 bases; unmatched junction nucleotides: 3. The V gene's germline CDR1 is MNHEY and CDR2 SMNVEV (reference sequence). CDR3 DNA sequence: TGTGCCAGCAGTTTGGACAGGGGGCAGGATCAGCCCCAGCATTTT. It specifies CASSLDRGQDQPQHF.

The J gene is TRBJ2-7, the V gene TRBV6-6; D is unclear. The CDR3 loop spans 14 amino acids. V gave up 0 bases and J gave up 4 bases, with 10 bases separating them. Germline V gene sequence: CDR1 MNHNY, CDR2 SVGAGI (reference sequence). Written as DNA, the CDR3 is TGTGCCAGCAGTTACTCGGAGCGAGTTTACGAGCAGTACTTC. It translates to CASSYSERVYEQYF.

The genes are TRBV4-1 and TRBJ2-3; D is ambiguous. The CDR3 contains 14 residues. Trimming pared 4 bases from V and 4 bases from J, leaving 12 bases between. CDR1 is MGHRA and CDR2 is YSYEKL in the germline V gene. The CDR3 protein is CASSRTIRADTQYF. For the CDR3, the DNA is TGCGCCAGCAGCCGCACTATTCGGGCAGATACGCAGTATTTT.

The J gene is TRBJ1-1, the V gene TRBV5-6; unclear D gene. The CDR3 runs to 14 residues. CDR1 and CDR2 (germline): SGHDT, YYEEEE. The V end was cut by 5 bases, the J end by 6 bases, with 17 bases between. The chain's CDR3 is CASSFGGWKAEAFF. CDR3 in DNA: TGTGCCAGCAGTTTCGGAGGGTGGAAGGCTGAAGCTTTCTTT.